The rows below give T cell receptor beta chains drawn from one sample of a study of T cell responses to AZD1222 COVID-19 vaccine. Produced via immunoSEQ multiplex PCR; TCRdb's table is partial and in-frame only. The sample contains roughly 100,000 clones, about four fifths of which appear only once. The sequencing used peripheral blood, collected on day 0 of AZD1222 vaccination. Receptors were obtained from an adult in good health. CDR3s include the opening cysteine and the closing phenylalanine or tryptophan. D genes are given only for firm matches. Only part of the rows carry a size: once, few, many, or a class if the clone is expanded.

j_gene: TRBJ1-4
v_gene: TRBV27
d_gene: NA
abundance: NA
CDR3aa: CASSLDLRLEKLFF
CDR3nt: TGTGCCAGCAGCCTAGACCTGAGGTTGGAAAAACTGTTTTTT

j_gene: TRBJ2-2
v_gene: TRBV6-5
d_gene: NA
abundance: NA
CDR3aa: CASIGGNTGELFF
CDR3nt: TGTGCCAGCATTGGCGGTAACACCGGGGAGCTGTTTTTT

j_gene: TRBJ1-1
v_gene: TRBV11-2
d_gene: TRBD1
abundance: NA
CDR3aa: CASSLRRGIETEAFF
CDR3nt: TGTGCCAGCAGCCTTCGCAGGGGGATTGAAACTGAAGCTTTCTTT

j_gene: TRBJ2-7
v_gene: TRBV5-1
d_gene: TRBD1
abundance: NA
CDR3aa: CASSLGQGEQYF
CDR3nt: TGCGCCAGCAGCTTGGGACAGGGCGAGCAGTACTTC

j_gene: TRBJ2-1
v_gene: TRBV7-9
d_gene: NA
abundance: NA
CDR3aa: CASGTITGPNEQFF
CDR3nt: TGTGCCAGCGGAACAATCACAGGTCCCAATGAGCAGTTCTTC

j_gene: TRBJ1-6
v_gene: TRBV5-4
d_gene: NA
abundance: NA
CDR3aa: CASSLEQGNSPLHF
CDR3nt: TGTGCCAGCAGCTTGGAGCAGGGGAATTCACCCCTCCACTTT

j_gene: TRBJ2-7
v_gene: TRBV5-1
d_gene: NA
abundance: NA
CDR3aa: CASSLKTLPYEQYF
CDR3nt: TGCGCCAGCAGCTTGAAGACACTTCCCTACGAGCAGTACTTC

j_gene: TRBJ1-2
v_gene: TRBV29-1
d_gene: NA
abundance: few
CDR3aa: CSVEHGTSYGYTF
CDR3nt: TGCAGCGTTGAGCACGGGACAAGTTATGGCTACACCTTC

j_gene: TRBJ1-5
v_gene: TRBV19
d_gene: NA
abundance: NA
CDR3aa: CASSIVGRRPQHF
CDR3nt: TGTGCCAGTAGTATTGTAGGGCGACGGCCCCAGCATTTT

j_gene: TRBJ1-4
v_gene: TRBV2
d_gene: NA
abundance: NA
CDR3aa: CASVQSGGRLFF
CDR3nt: TGTGCCAGCGTCCAAAGCGGGGGCAGACTGTTTTTT

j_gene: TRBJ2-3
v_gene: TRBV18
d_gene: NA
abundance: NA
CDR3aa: CASSPPPKRTEKSTDTQYF
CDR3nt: TGTGCCAGCTCACCCCCCCCGAAGCGGACAGAAAAAAGCACAGATACGCAGTATTTT

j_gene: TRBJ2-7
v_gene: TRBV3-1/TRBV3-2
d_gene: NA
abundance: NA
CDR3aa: CASSQEERGSVLYEQYF
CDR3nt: TGTGCCAGCAGCCAAGAGGAACGGGGGAGCGTACTCTACGAGCAGTACTTC